The next 29 T cell receptor beta chains were all read from a single sample in a study of T cells after yellow fever vaccination. TCRdb fed the 5' RACE reads into MiXCR, producing one record per CDR3 protein. The table records about 330,000 distinct CDR3 sequences, about 4% of them present only once. Sequencing was performed on PBMCs, taken 5 days after the yellow fever booster vaccination. The source is a man younger than 35 who received the YFV17D yellow fever vaccine.

This clonotype was detected only a few times. This chain connects TRBV6-5 to TRBJ2-1; D is possibly TRBD2 (7 bases). This CDR3 is built from 19 residues. V was cut by 6 bases and J by 3 bases, with 27 bases left in between. Germline V gene lookup returns CDR1 MNHEY and CDR2 SVGAGI. Written as DNA, the CDR3 is TGTGCCAGCAGCTCCTTGCGAGGCCTAAGCGGGACACTCTACAATGAGCAGTTCTTC. It specifies CASSSLRGLSGTLYNEQFF.

This clonotype showed up just a few times. The chain is built from TRBV30 and TRBJ2-2, with 12 bases identical to TRBD2. Unmatched junction bases numbered 2, after V lost 2 bases and J lost 1 base. The CDR3 is 16 amino acids. CDR1 and CDR2 from the germline V gene are GTSNPN and SVGIG (reference sequence). The CDR3 is CAWSPGLAGNTGELFF. The CDR3 nucleotides read TGTGCCTGGAGTCCGGGACTAGCGGGGAACACCGGGGAGCTGTTTTTT.

The chain joins TRBV7-9 to TRBJ2-1; D is possibly TRBD2 (5 bases). Germline V gives CDR1 SEHNR, CDR2 FQNEAQ (reference sequence). This CDR3 has 14 residues. V gave up 8 bases and J gave up 10 bases, with 21 bases separating them. The CDR3 sequence: CASRLDSATGEQFF. The DNA of the CDR3 is TGTGCCAGCCGCCTGGACTCGGCCACCGGAGAGCAGTTCTTC.

This clonotype was observed a few times. V and J are TRBV15 and TRBJ2-3, with D perhaps TRBD1 (7 bases). This CDR3 comprises 16 residues. The germline CDR1 and CDR2 sequences are LNHNV and YYDKDF (reference sequence). Trimming pared 0 bases from V and 3 bases from J, leaving 13 bases between. The chain's CDR3 is CATSRDVQGGTDTQYF. CDR3 DNA sequence: TGTGCCACCAGCAGAGATGTCCAGGGGGGAACAGATACGCAGTATTTT.

This clonotype was observed a handful of times. The chain combines TRBV5-6 with TRBJ2-3; D remains unclear. This CDR3 spans 15 amino acids. With 4 bases removed from V and 1 base from J, the gap between germline ends came to 13 bases. Germline values: CDR1 SGHDT, CDR2 YYEEEE. The CDR3 DNA follows: TGTGCCAGCAGCAGCAGGCGACGCGGCACAGATACGCAGTATTTT. It yields the protein CASSSRRRGTDTQYF.

The chain recombines TRBV6-6 with TRBJ1-4; no firm D call. V gave up 0 bases and J gave up 0 bases, with 11 bases separating them. Germline V lookup: CDR1 MNHNY, CDR2 SVGAGI (reference sequence). The CDR3 has 17 amino acids. CDR3 region: CASSYSFSGATNEKLFF. In nucleotides, the CDR3 is TGTGCCAGCAGTTACTCATTCTCAGGAGCAACTAATGAAAAACTGTTTTTT.

The DNA for the CDR3 is TGTGCCAGCAGCCCAAGCGGGGCGTCGGGAAAACTGTTTTTT. It codes for CASSPSGASGKLFF. This chain uses TRBV7-9 with TRBJ1-4; D possibly corresponds to TRBD1 (5 bases). The CDR3 totals 14 residues. Germline CDR1 and CDR2: SEHNR and FQNEAQ (reference sequence). With 5 bases removed from V and 10 bases from J, the gap between germline ends came to 17 bases.

This clonotype turned up a few times. The chain employs TRBV7-2 and TRBJ1-3; no reliable D call. Trimming removed 6 bases at V and 10 bases at J, with 22 bases between. Germline V gives CDR1 SGHTA, CDR2 FQGNSA. The CDR3 totals 15 residues. In DNA, the CDR3 is TGTGCCAGCAGTCCCCGGTCGGCTCCTAAAGGGACCATATATTTT. This translates into CASSPRSAPKGTIYF.

This clonotype was counted ten times or more. V gene TRBV5-1 combines with J gene TRBJ1-1, with TRBD1 matching over 7 bases. Germline V gene sequence: CDR1 SGHRS, CDR2 YFSETQ. Trimming at V came to 4 bases and at J to 6 bases, leaving 12 bases not matched to a gene. This CDR3 spans 15 amino acids. CDR3 loop: CASSPRTGPVAEAFF. The CDR3 nucleotides read TGCGCCAGCAGCCCCCGGACAGGTCCTGTAGCTGAAGCTTTCTTT.

This clonotype has ten or more counts. The chain joins TRBV7-2 to TRBJ2-3; D remains ambiguous. Between the trimmed V and J ends, which lost 2 bases and 4 bases, there was a span of 13 bases. The CDR3 sequence is 15 residues long. Germline V gene lookup returns CDR1 SGHTA and CDR2 FQGNSA. CDR3 protein: CASSLNLALADTQYF. For the CDR3, the DNA is TGTGCCAGCAGCTTAAATTTGGCATTGGCAGATACGCAGTATTTT.

This clonotype was found a few times. The gene calls are TRBV18 and TRBJ1-5; unclear D gene. Germline assignment: CDR1 KGHSH and CDR2 LQKENI. The CDR3 contains 15 residues. Trimming cost V 6 bases and J 0 bases, with 12 bases left between them. The CDR3 region has the DNA TGTGCCAGCTCCCCGAATGCTTATAGCAATCAGCCCCAGCATTTT. Translating gives CASSPNAYSNQPQHF.

This chain joins TRBV9 and TRBJ1-5; D is unresolved. Germline CDR1 SGDLS, CDR2 YYNGEE. CDR3 size: 16 residues. The V end lost 4 bases, the J end lost 0 bases, and 14 bases lay between the germline ends. The DNA for the CDR3 is TGTGCCAGCAGCCCGACGGACGGCTTTAGCAATCAGCCCCAGCATTTT. It specifies CASSPTDGFSNQPQHF.

This clonotype was observed at least ten times. This chain joins TRBV10-3 and TRBJ2-3; 7 bases map to TRBD1. The CDR3 runs to 13 residues. The germline gives CDR1 ENHRY, CDR2 SYGVKD. After removal of 7 bases from V and 3 bases from J, the junction contained 4 bases not matched to a gene. CDR3 sequence (DNA): TGTGCCATCAAGGGCAGGGGGACAGATACGCAGTATTTT. Protein: CAIKGRGTDTQYF.

The chain carries TRBV11-2 and TRBJ2-5; 7 positions match TRBD2. The germline gives CDR1 SGHAT, CDR2 FQNNGV. The CDR3 spans 14 residues. V gave up 4 bases and J gave up 1 base; unmatched junction bases: 3. For the CDR3, the DNA is TGTGCCAGCAGCTCGCGGGGGATCCAAGAGACCCAGTACTTC. Its translation is CASSSRGIQETQYF.

This clonotype was detected many times. The rearrangement joins TRBV9 to TRBJ2-3; 8 bases align to TRBD2. The CDR3 runs 18 residues. The trim removed 4 bases at V and 3 bases at J, leaving 16 bases unmatched. The germline V gene has CDR1 SGDLS and CDR2 YYNGEE. The CDR3 bases are TGTGCCAGCAGCCTTACTAGCGGCGGGGGAATAACGACAGATACGCAGTATTTT. Its translation: CASSLTSGGGITTDTQYF.

This clonotype has more than one count but fewer than ten. The rearrangement links TRBV18 to TRBJ1-1; D is possibly TRBD1 (6 bases). From germline, CDR1 is KGHSH and CDR2 LQKENI. Trimming shortened V by 6 bases and J by 6 bases, and 14 bases separated the two germline ends. The CDR3 covers 13 residues. The CDR3 region has the DNA TGTGCCAGCTCGCCCGACAGGTACGCTGAAGCTTTCTTT. This codes for CASSPDRYAEAFF. Full variable domain (missing parts from reference TRBV18 and TRBJ1-1): NAGVMQNPRHLVRRRGQEARLRCSPMKGHSHVYWYRQLPEEGLKFMVYLQKENIIDESGMPKERFSAEFPKEGPSILRIQQVVRGDSAAYFCASSPDRYAEAFFGQGTRLTVV.

The genes are TRBV3-1 and TRBJ1-2; 7 bases are a match to TRBD1. The V segment lost 2 bases and the J segment 6 bases; nucleotides outside the gene matches: 6. The CDR3 is 14 residues long. The germline CDR1 and CDR2 sequences are LGHDT and YNNKEL (reference sequence). CDR3 DNA sequence: TGTGCCAGCAGCCAATCAGACAGGGCCCATGGCTACACCTTC. This codes for CASSQSDRAHGYTF.

This clonotype was observed at least ten times. The germline gene is not matched at one end of the junction; a read error may be the cause. V is TRBV5-1 and J is TRBJ2-6; D remains ambiguous. The CDR3 consists of 13 residues. Germline CDR1 and CDR2: SGHRS and YFSETQ. CDR3 sequence (DNA): TGTGCCAGCAGCTTGCCTGGGGCCAACGTCCTGACTTTC. Its translation is CASSLPGANVLTF.

The table lists this clonotype with a few counts. The rearrangement joins TRBV5-5 to TRBJ1-5, with 12 bases matching TRBD1. Germline V gene lookup returns CDR1 SGHKS and CDR2 YYEKEE (reference sequence). The CDR3 runs to 16 residues. The trim removed 3 bases at V and 6 bases at J, leaving 7 bases unmatched. CDR3 protein: CASSSTGQGASQPQHF. The CDR3 bases are TGTGCCAGCAGCTCGACGGGACAGGGGGCGAGTCAGCCCCAGCATTTT.

This chain links TRBV7-2 with TRBJ2-6, with TRBD2 as a possible D gene (5 bases). V dropped 5 bases and J dropped 0 bases, with 17 bases sitting between them. This CDR3 region has 18 residues. CDR1 is SGHTA and CDR2 is FQGNSA in the germline V gene. The CDR3 DNA sequence: TGTGCCAGCAGCCCGAGGGTCGGGGAATACTCTGGGGCCAACGTCCTGACTTTC. Protein sequence: CASSPRVGEYSGANVLTF.

This clonotype was recorded at least ten times. The chain joins TRBV12-3 or TRBV12-4 to TRBJ2-4; tentatively, D is TRBD1 (6 bases). V was cut by 5 bases and J by 15 bases, with 23 bases left in between. This CDR3 has 14 amino acids. DNA for the CDR3: TGTGCCAGCAGTCCCGAGGGACACTTGGACCCCTCGTACTTC. Its protein product is CASSPEGHLDPSYF.

This clonotype was recorded many times. V and J are TRBV7-2 and TRBJ2-3; TRBD1 matches 8 bases. The germline V gene has CDR1 SGHTA and CDR2 FQGNSA. The CDR3 runs to 16 residues. V trimming: 3 bases; J trimming: 1 base; junction bases outside the gene matches: 6. The DNA of the CDR3 is TGTGCCAGCAGCTTTGGGCTGACAGGGGGCACAGATACGCAGTATTTT. Residues: CASSFGLTGGTDTQYF.

This clonotype has at least ten counts. The chain links TRBV10-3 to TRBJ2-1; 10 nucleotides align to TRBD1. With V trimmed by 6 bases and J by 10 bases, 6 bases remained unmatched. The CDR3 loop spans 13 amino acids. Germline V lookup: CDR1 ENHRY, CDR2 SYGVKD. The CDR3 DNA follows: TGTGCCATCAGATCGACAGGGGGCCTCGAGCAGTTCTTC. Amino acid sequence: CAIRSTGGLEQFF.

This clonotype was counted a few times. The chain links TRBV25-1 to TRBJ2-7; no clear D. With 0 bases removed from V and 2 bases from J, the gap between germline ends came to 2 bases. Per the germline V gene, CDR1 is MGHDK and CDR2 is SYGVNS. CDR3 size: 12 residues. CDR3 coding DNA: TGTGCCAGCAGTGAATATGCCTACGAGCAGTACTTC. This codes for CASSEYAYEQYF.

This clonotype was counted a few times. The chain links TRBV5-6 to TRBJ1-2; the D gene is possibly TRBD1 (5 bases). Looked up from germline, CDR1 is SGHDT and CDR2 is YYEEEE. Trimming removed 5 bases at V and 2 bases at J, with 16 bases between. The length of the CDR3 is 15 residues. CDR3 region: CASRQDVWTNYGYTF. The DNA of the CDR3 is TGTGCCAGCAGACAGGACGTCTGGACGAACTATGGCTACACCTTC.

This clonotype was counted only a few times. The chain recombines TRBV10-3 with TRBJ2-1; no reliable D call. Germline-derived CDR1 and CDR2 are ENHRY and SYGVKD. The ends were cut back, 0 bases at V and 8 bases at J, with 8 bases in the middle. The CDR3 consists of 13 residues. CDR3 region: CAISESNYDEQFF. Here the CDR3 DNA reads TGTGCCATCAGTGAGTCGAATTACGATGAGCAGTTCTTC.

This clonotype occurred a few times. The V call is TRBV20-1, the J call TRBJ1-1; no clear D. Germline V lookup: CDR1 DFQATT, CDR2 SNEGSKA (reference sequence). The CDR3 loop spans 14 amino acids. Trimming shortened V by 1 base and J by 4 bases, and 13 bases separated the two germline ends. This CDR3 is CSARVPGRTTEAFF. The CDR3 bases are TGCAGTGCTAGAGTGCCGGGCCGAACCACTGAAGCTTTCTTT.

This clonotype has just a few counts. The chain couples TRBV11-2 to TRBJ1-1; possibly TRBD1 for D (6 bases). The CDR3 is 14 amino acids. With 7 bases removed from V and 5 bases from J, the gap between germline ends came to 17 bases. From germline, CDR1 is SGHAT and CDR2 FQNNGV. CDR3 coding DNA: TGTGCCAGCACCTCGGTGGGGGGGCCGACTGAAGCTTTCTTT. It codes for CASTSVGGPTEAFF.

There are many counts of this clonotype. The chain couples TRBV7-2 to TRBJ2-7, with a possible D match to TRBD2 (5 bases). V dropped 7 bases and J dropped 1 base, with 11 bases sitting between them. This CDR3 region has 13 residues. Germline V gene lookup returns CDR1 SGHTA and CDR2 FQGNSA. CDR3 amino acids: CASTTGLSYEQYF. In DNA, the CDR3 is TGTGCCAGCACCACGGGGTTGTCCTACGAGCAGTACTTC.